The subject of this entry is one TCR beta chain. The data stem from a study of control samples from healthy donors and cancer patients. Libraries were prepared by immunoSEQ multiplex PCR; TCRdb keeps only in-frame clonotypes and omits some of them. The sample holds over 150,000 clones, approximately 93% seen once. There are 13 residues in the CDR3. The V end was cut by 6 bases, the J end by 4 bases, with 10 bases between. The germline CDR1 and CDR2 sequences are ENHRY and SYGVKD. This receptor was taken from a man aged 40-49 years in good health. Specimen: blood. V gene TRBV10-3 combines with J gene TRBJ1-3; weak D call: TRBD1 (5 bases). The CDR3 sequence is CAIRGGSGNTIYF. CDR3 DNA sequence: TGTGCCATCAGGGGGGGGTCCGGAAACACCATATATTTT.